This TCR beta chain stems from a study of technical replicates of blood from several donors (dated by TCRdb to the late 2010s). Library construction relied on the immunoSEQ multiplex PCR assay. The table comes from immuneACCESS by way of TCRdb, which keeps in-frame sequences with V and J called. Part of the clones is missing from these tables; in studies checked, under half for an unresolved V gene and the rest for unknown reasons. The sample contains under 50,000 clones, around 96% of them found a single time. The top ten clonotypes cover roughly 0.39% of the sample. In regard to this clone: Its antigen is still unknown. Per-nucleotide qualities are absent, and no much larger clonotype sits a single base away.

The clonotype was recovered from a human donor in good health. Sequencing was carried out using T cells isolated from PBMCs.

Here the CDR3 is given as CASSVRSGGYQETQYF. The nucleotides read TGTGCCAGCAGCGTGCGGAGCGGGGGGTACCAAGAGACCCAGTACTTC. In this chain, TRBV2 is recombined with TRBJ2-5, and TRBD2 aligns with 9 junction nucleotides. Ends trimmed: V by 6 bases, J by 0 bases; bases unmatched to a gene: 8. Taken from cysteine to phenylalanine, the CDR3 has 16 residues. Only the CDR3 DNA stays, 48 bases, in frame from base 1. CDR1 SNHLY and CDR2 FYNNEI are derived from the germline V gene.